This entry describes one T cell receptor (beta chain). The data were taken from a study of T cell changes during pregnancy in multiple sclerosis. Method: immunoSEQ multiplex PCR; TCRdb's copy keeps in-frame clones and lacks some. The data hold about 40,000 clones, with around nine tenths observed a single time. J was trimmed by 4 bases and V by 3 bases; bases with no gene match: 11. Germline CDR1 reads SGHTA; CDR2 reads FQGNSA. This CDR3 region has 17 residues. The genes are TRBV7-2 and TRBJ2-3; 9 nucleotides agree with TRBD2. The sequences come from CD4+ T cells from peripheral blood mononuclear cells, collected before pregnancy. This receptor was identified in a female donor with multiple sclerosis, enrolled in a pregnancy study. The CDR3 DNA follows: TGTGCCAGCAGCTTGTTTGGCGGGGGGGCGGGGGCAGATACGCAGTATTTT. This translates into CASSLFGGGAGADTQYF.